This T cell receptor beta chain appears in the sequencing data of a study of blood T cell repertoires in COVID-19. As for the study in general: Acute and convalescent COVID-19 samples came from the United States, Italy and Spain.

Germline V gene data show CDR1 as MDHEN and CDR2 as SYDVKM. V lost 3 bases, J lost 0 bases, and 5 bases stayed unmatched. The CDR3 length is 17 residues. Cohorts were determined from participant-reported clinical history. How the authors handled the data: Reference gene primer amplification yielded estimated nucleated cell counts. Produced via immunoSEQ multiplex PCR; TCRdb's table is partial and in-frame only. V, J and clone size are those of that table, while D and trimming were read from the DNA. The sample holds approximately 260,000 clones, around 88% seen once. The receptor was isolated from a woman aged 40 to 50 with acute COVID-19. The sample was PBMCs or T cells enriched from blood (not recorded which). The chain is built from TRBV28 and TRBJ2-3; TRBD2 matches at 11 bases. CDR3 loop: CASSFDGTSGSTDTQYF. DNA for the CDR3: TGTGCCAGCAGTTTTGACGGGACTAGCGGAAGCACAGATACGCAGTATTTT.